This T cell receptor (beta chain) originates from a study of blood T cell repertoires in COVID-19. Study in general: Acute and convalescent COVID-19 specimens originated in the United States, Italy and Spain. T cells, B-cell-depleted T cells, or PBMCs provided the cDNA or gDNA that served as material.

The germline gives CDR1 SGDLS, CDR2 YYNGEE. The trim removed 0 bases at V and 5 bases at J, leaving 3 bases unmatched. CDR3 length: 15 residues. Original processing methods: Estimation of nucleated cell counts relied on the amplification of reference gene primers. Generated by immunoSEQ multiplex PCR, the TCRdb table keeps only in-frame clones and is missing some. Clone size and V and J calls were adopted from that table, with D and trimming inferred from the DNA. Among 150,000 to 200,000 clones, about 90% were seen once, and the ten largest hold about a fifth. This chain connects TRBV9 to TRBJ2-5, with TRBD2 matching 11 bases. Sample: peripheral blood. This sequence was found in a man aged 65-85 years with active or convalescent COVID-19. The CDR3 DNA is TGTGCCAGCAGCGTAGATAGCGGGGGGGTCGAGACCCAGTACTTC. This sequence encodes CASSVDSGGVETQYF.